A single sample gave rise to the 24 T cell receptor beta chains below, sequenced in a study of blood T cell repertoires in COVID-19. TCRdb's copy holds only in-frame clones and misses some; the assay was immunoSEQ multiplex PCR. The data hold around 220,000 clones, with 86% observed a single time. The sequenced sample was peripheral blood. These TCRs come from a woman aged 50 to 65 with acute or convalescent COVID-19.

The V call is TRBV4-2, the J call TRBJ1-2; TRBD1 aligns across 8 bases. The V and J ends lost 1 base and 1 base, in that order; junction bases with no gene match: 8. This CDR3 region has 17 residues. Germline CDR1 and CDR2: LGHNA and YNFKEQ. CDR3 protein: CASSQVGQGASNYGYTF. CDR3 nucleotides: TGTGCCAGCAGCCAAGTCGGGCAGGGGGCGAGTAACTATGGCTACACCTTC.

CDR3 DNA: TGTGCCAGTAGAATCGGGCAGGGGGGCTCACCCCTCCACTTT. Its protein product is CASRIGQGGSPLHF. The V gene is TRBV19, the J gene TRBJ1-6, with 7 nucleotides matching TRBD1. Germline V gives CDR1 LNHDA, CDR2 SQIVND (reference sequence). With 6 bases clipped from V and 10 bases from J, the junction kept 9 bases outside the gene matches. This CDR3 has 14 amino acids.

The gene calls are TRBV28 and TRBJ1-4; D is uncertain. The CDR3 length is 14 residues. The germline V gene has CDR1 MDHEN and CDR2 SYDVKM. The V and J ends lost 3 bases and 8 bases respectively, with 13 bases between them. CDR3 sequence reads: CASSFPPGEEKLFF. The CDR3 DNA is TGTGCCAGCAGTTTCCCCCCGGGAGAAGAAAAACTGTTTTTT. The whole variable domain, remainder taken from reference TRBV28 and TRBJ1-4, is DVKVTQSSRYLVKRTGEKVFLECVQDMDHENMFWYRQDPGLGLRLIYFSYDVKMKEKGDIPEGYSVSREKKERFSLILESASTNQTSMYLCASSFPPGEEKLFFGSGTQLSVL.

CDR3 DNA sequence: TGTGCCAGCAGTTACTCATTCGACAGGATCGAGCAGTACTTC. It codes for CASSYSFDRIEQYF. The gene calls are TRBV6-5 and TRBJ2-7, with TRBD1 as a possible D gene (6 bases). This CDR3 spans 14 amino acids. CDR1 is MNHEY and CDR2 is SVGAGI in the germline V gene. The V gene lost 0 bases and the J gene lost 6 bases, with 12 bases spanning the gap.

The J gene is TRBJ2-7, the V gene TRBV3-1 (or the pseudogene TRBV3-2); weak D call: TRBD1 (5 bases). V lost 4 bases and J lost 0, with 16 bases in between. The CDR3 covers 16 residues. CDR1 is LGHDT, CDR2 YNNKEL, per germline (reference sequence). The CDR3 region has the DNA TGTGCCAGCAGCCCCCTCTTTGGGGCGGCCTCCTACGAGCAGTACTTC. Amino acids: CASSPLFGAASYEQYF.

This chain connects TRBV11-3 to TRBJ2-1, with a possible D match to TRBD1 (6 bases). With 5 bases removed from V and 7 bases from J, the gap between germline ends came to 9 bases. Germline V gives CDR1 SGHNT, CDR2 YENEEA. The CDR3 is 12 amino acids. CDR3 region: CASSLGTNEQFF. DNA of the CDR3: TGTGCCAGCAGCCTCGGGACAAATGAGCAGTTCTTC. The full variable domain, completed using reference TRBV11-3 and TRBJ2-1, is EAGVVQSPRYKIIEKKQPVAFWCNPISGHNTLYWYLQNLGQGPELLIRYENEEAVDDSQLPKDRFSAERLKGVDSTLKIQPAELGDSAVYLCASSLGTNEQFFGPGTRLTVL.

The chain links TRBV7-6 to TRBJ1-6, with D possibly matching TRBD1 (5 bases). V gave up 5 bases and J gave up 7 bases, with 12 bases separating them. The CDR3 runs to 14 residues. Germline CDR1 and CDR2: SGHVS and FNYEAQ. The CDR3 sequence: CASSMQGTNSPLHF. CDR3 coding DNA: TGTGCCAGCAGCATGCAGGGTACGAATTCACCCCTCCACTTT. The full variable domain, completed using reference TRBV7-6 and TRBJ1-6, is GAGVSQSPRYKVTKRGQDVALRCDPISGHVSLYWYRQALGQGPEFLTYFNYEAQQDKSGLPNDRFSAERPEGSISTLTIQRTEQRDSAMYRCASSMQGTNSPLHFGNGTRLTVT.

V is TRBV18 and J is TRBJ1-6; 8 nucleotides match TRBD1. Looked up from germline, CDR1 is KGHSH and CDR2 is LQKENI. This CDR3 is built from 15 residues. J was trimmed by 5 bases and V by 6 bases; bases with no gene match: 6. CDR3 sequence reads: CASSLGQGDNSPLHF. CDR3 bases: TGTGCCAGCTCCCTCGGACAGGGAGATAATTCACCCCTCCACTTT.

The rearrangement links TRBV5-1 to TRBJ2-5; TRBD2 aligns across 11 bases. The V and J ends lost 4 bases and 4 bases, in that order; junction bases with no gene match: 9. This CDR3 has 16 residues. Germline V CDR1 and CDR2: SGHRS, YFSETQ. This CDR3 is CASSPATSGRTETQYF. CDR3 nucleotides: TGCGCCAGCAGCCCGGCTACTAGCGGGAGAACAGAGACCCAGTACTTC. The full variable domain, with the rest looked up from reference TRBV5-1 and TRBJ2-5, is KAGVTQTPRYLIKTRGQQVTLSCSPISGHRSVSWYQQTPGQGLQFLFEYFSETQRNKGNFPGRFSGRQFSNSRSEMNVSTLELGDSALYLCASSPATSGRTETQYFGPGTRLLVL.

The chain employs TRBV5-6 and TRBJ1-1; possibly TRBD1 for D (6 bases). CDR1 is SGHDT, CDR2 YYEEEE, per germline. With 4 bases removed from V and 0 bases from J, the gap between germline ends came to 10 bases. This CDR3 region has 14 residues. CDR3 nucleotide sequence: TGTGCCAGCAGCCTAACAGGGCTGAACACTGAAGCTTTCTTT. Translating gives CASSLTGLNTEAFF.

This clone was counted once. CDR3 in amino acids: CASSLTFGNTEAFF. In nucleotides, the CDR3 is TGTGCCAGCAGCTTGACTTTCGGGAACACTGAAGCTTTCTTT. The genes are TRBV5-6 and TRBJ1-1, with no clear D. V was shortened by 1 base and J by 1 base, with 8 bases between the two germline ends. Germline V gives CDR1 SGHDT, CDR2 YYEEEE. The CDR3 extends over 14 amino acids.

DNA of the CDR3: TGTGCCAGCAGCCCCGGGACAAACTATGGCTACACCTTC. It codes for CASSPGTNYGYTF. The rearrangement uses TRBV7-9 and TRBJ1-2; D is perhaps TRBD1 (6 bases). V dropped 5 bases and J dropped 2 bases, with 9 bases sitting between them. The CDR3 contains 13 residues. Germline V gives CDR1 SEHNR, CDR2 FQNEAQ (reference sequence).

Ten or more counts support this clone. The chain carries TRBV6-4 and TRBJ2-1, with D possibly being TRBD1 (7 bases). V was trimmed by 3 bases and J by 6 bases, leaving 15 bases between them. Germline loops: CDR1 MRHNA, CDR2 SNTAGT. This CDR3 contains 15 residues. The CDR3 DNA is TGTGCCAGCAGTGAAGGGGACCAGGGGGGCAATGAGCAGTTCTTC. Its protein is CASSEGDQGGNEQFF.

The chain is built from TRBV29-1 and TRBJ1-1; TRBD1 matches at 9 bases. The germline gives CDR1 SQVTM, CDR2 ANQGSEA. Trimming removed 3 bases from V and 0 bases from J; junction bases left unmatched: 8. The CDR3 is made up of 16 amino acids. The CDR3 DNA reads TGCAGCGTTGAGGGGTTACAGGGGGCTTTGAACACTGAAGCTTTCTTT. Its translation: CSVEGLQGALNTEAFF.

This clone appeared many times. V gene TRBV4-1 combines with J gene TRBJ2-1; D unclear. Trimming took off 0 bases at V and 6 bases at J, with 6 bases between the two ends. The CDR3 contains 13 residues. Per the germline V gene, CDR1 is MGHRA and CDR2 is YSYEKL. CDR3 sequence reads: CASSQDSGNEQFF. The CDR3 DNA sequence: TGCGCCAGCAGCCAAGATTCGGGCAATGAGCAGTTCTTC.

This chain joins TRBV19 and TRBJ1-2; 7 positions agree with TRBD1. J gave up 2 bases and V 7 bases, and 13 bases lay outside the gene matches. CDR1 is LNHDA and CDR2 is SQIVND in the germline V gene (reference sequence). The CDR3 has 16 residues. CDR3 nucleotide sequence: TGTGCCAGTACAGGGGGGAAAGTAAACAACAACTATGGCTACACCTTC. Encoded protein: CASTGGKVNNNYGYTF.

Here the CDR3 DNA reads TGCGCCAGCAGCCAATTGAGCGGGGGGGCCTACGAGCAGTACTTC. Translation gives CASSQLSGGAYEQYF. V is TRBV4-1 and J is TRBJ2-7; 10 nucleotides line up with TRBD2. V was clipped by 2 bases and J by 2 bases; unmatched bases: 3. This CDR3 is 15 amino acids long. In germline, CDR1 is MGHRA, CDR2 YSYEKL.

The chain combines TRBV4-3 with TRBJ2-2; TRBD2 aligns across 9 bases. The V segment lost 0 bases and the J segment 0 bases; nucleotides outside the gene matches: 5. Germline CDR1 and CDR2: LGHNA and YSLEER. The CDR3 length is 18 residues. In DNA form, the CDR3 reads TGCGCCAGCAGCCAAGATCTTCCTAGCGGGACGAACACCGGGGAGCTGTTTTTT. Amino acid sequence: CASSQDLPSGTNTGELFF.

This rearrangement joins TRBV9 to TRBJ1-1, with a weak D call TRBD1 (5 bases). Germline CDR1 and CDR2: SGDLS and YYNGEE. The CDR3 covers 13 residues. V was pared by 2 bases and J by 5 bases, with 10 bases between. The CDR3 nucleotides read TGTGCCAGCAGCGTCGGGGGTTCAACTGAAGCTTTCTTT. This gives the protein CASSVGGSTEAFF.

The chain carries TRBV24-1 and TRBJ2-2, with TRBD1 identical over 7 bases. The germline gives CDR1 KGHDR, CDR2 SFDVKD. Unmatched junction bases numbered 11, after V lost 3 bases and J lost 5 bases. The CDR3 contains 17 residues. The CDR3 coding sequence is TGTGCCACCAGTGATACCCCCCCCGCGACAGGGACCGGGGAGCTGTTTTTT. Protein sequence: CATSDTPPATGTGELFF.

The chain employs TRBV5-1 and TRBJ2-3; D is ambiguous. The V end lost 0 bases, the J end lost 2 bases, and 13 bases lay between the germline ends. The CDR3 runs 16 residues. Germline V CDR1 and CDR2: SGHRS, YFSETQ. In DNA form, the CDR3 reads TGCGCCAGCAGCTTGGGGCTGGGCCTATACACAGATACGCAGTATTTT. It translates to CASSLGLGLYTDTQYF.

V gene TRBV7-2 combines with J gene TRBJ2-3, with 11 bases that match TRBD2. Germline CDR1 reads SGHTA; CDR2 reads FQGNSA. The CDR3 runs 16 residues. V lost 5 bases and J lost 5; bases outside the gene matches: 9. CDR3 nucleotides: TGTGCCAGCAGCCCCTTAGCGGGGGGGCCTGGAGATACGCAGTATTTT. Translation gives CASSPLAGGPGDTQYF.

The rearrangement uses TRBV30 and TRBJ2-5; 8 bases are shared with TRBD2. Trimming took 5 bases from V and 9 from J; bases not matched to a gene: 5. The CDR3 runs 11 residues. Germline CDR1 is GTSNPN and CDR2 is SVGIG (reference sequence). The CDR3 sequence is CAWAAGVAQYF. DNA of the CDR3: TGTGCCTGGGCAGCGGGAGTTGCCCAGTACTTC.

V is TRBV6-2 or TRBV6-3 and J is TRBJ1-1; 9 bases line up with TRBD1. The V gene's germline CDR1 is MNHEY and CDR2 SVGEGT. The CDR3 has 15 residues. Unmatched junction bases numbered 9, after V lost 6 bases and J lost 4 bases. The DNA of the CDR3 is TGTGCCAGCAGCCCCGGACAGGGGCGGGGCACTGAAGCTTTCTTT. It translates to CASSPGQGRGTEAFF.